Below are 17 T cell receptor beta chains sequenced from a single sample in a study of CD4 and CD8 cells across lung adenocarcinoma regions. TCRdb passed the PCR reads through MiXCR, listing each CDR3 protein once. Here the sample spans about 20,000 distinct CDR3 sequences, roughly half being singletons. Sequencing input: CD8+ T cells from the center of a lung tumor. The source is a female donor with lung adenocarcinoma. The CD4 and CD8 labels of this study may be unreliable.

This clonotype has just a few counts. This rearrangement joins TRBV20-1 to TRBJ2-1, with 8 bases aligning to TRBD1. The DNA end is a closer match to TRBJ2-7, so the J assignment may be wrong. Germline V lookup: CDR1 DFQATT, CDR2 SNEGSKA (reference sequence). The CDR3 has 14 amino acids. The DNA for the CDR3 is TGCAGTGCTAGAGACCGGACAGGGAGGAACGAGCAGTACTTC. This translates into CSARDRTGRNEQYF.

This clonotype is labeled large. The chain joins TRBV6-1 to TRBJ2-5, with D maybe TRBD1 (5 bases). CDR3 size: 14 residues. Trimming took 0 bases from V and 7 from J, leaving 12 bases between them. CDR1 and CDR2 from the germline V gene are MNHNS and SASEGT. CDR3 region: CASSEAPQQGTQYF. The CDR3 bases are TGTGCCAGCAGTGAAGCGCCCCAGCAGGGGACCCAGTACTTC.

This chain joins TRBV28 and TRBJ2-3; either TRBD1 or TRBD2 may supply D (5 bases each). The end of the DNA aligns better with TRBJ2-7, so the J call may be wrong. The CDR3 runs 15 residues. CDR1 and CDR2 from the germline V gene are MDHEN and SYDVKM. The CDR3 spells CAGSLGVSDTETQYF. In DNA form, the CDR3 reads TGTGCCGGGAGTTTAGGGGTTAGCGACACAGAGACGCAGTACTTC.

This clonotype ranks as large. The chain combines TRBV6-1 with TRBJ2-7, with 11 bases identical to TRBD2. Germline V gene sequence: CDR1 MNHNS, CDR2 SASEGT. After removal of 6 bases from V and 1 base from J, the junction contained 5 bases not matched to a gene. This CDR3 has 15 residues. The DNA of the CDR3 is TGTGCCAGCAGAAGACTAGCGGGGTTTTCCTACGAGCAGTACTTC. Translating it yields CASRRLAGFSYEQYF.

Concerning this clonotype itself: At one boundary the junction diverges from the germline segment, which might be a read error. The CDR3 protein is CARGQERGGRDTQYF. As DNA, the CDR3 is TGCGCCAGGGGTCAAGAGAGAGGGGGGCGAGATACCCAGTATTTT. The rearrangement uses TRBV10-1 and TRBJ2-3; tentatively, D is TRBD1 or TRBD2 (6 bases each). The CDR3 is 15 amino acids. Per germline, CDR1 WNHNN and CDR2 SYGVQD (reference sequence).

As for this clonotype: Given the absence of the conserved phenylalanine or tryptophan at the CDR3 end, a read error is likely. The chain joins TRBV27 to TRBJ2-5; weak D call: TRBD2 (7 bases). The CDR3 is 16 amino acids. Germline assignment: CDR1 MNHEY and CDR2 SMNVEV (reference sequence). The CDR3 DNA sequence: TGTGCCAGCAGTCCCCTGTGGGGGGGCGGGCATGAGACGCAGTACGTC. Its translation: CASSPLWGGGHETQYV.

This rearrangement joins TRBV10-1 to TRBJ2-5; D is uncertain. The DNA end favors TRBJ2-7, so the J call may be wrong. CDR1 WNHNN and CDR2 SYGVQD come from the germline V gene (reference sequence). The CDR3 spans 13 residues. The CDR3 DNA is TGCGCCAGCAGTGAGTCGGGCAGAGGCGAGCAGTACTTC. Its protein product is CASSESGRGEQYF.

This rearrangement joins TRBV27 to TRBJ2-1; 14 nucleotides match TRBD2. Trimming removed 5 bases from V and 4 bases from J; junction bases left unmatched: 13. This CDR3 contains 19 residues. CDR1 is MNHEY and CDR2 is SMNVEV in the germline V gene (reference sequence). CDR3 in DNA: TGTGCCAGCAGTCGTTTCTCAGGCGGACTAGCGGGAGGTTACAATGAGCAGTTCTTC. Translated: CASSRFSGGLAGGYNEQFF.

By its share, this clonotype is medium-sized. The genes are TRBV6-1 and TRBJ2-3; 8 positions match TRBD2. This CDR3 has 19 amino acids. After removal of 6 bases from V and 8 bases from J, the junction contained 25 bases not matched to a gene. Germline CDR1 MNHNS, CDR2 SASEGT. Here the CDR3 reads CASREPGLPPPAGERTQYF. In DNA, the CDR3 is TGTGCCAGCAGGGAGCCGGGCCTTCCCCCCCCAGCGGGAGAGCGTACGCAGTATTTT.

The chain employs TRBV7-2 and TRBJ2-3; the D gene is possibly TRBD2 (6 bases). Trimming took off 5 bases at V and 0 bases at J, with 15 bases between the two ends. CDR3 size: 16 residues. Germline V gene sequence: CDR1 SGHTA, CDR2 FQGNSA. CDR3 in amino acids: CASSPGVRRSTDTQYF. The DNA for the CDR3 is TGTGCCAGCAGCCCGGGAGTACGAAGAAGCACAGATACGCAGTATTTT.

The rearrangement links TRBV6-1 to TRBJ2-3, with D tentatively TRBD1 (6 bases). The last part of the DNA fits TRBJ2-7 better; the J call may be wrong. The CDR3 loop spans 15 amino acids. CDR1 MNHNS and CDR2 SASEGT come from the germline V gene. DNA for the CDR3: TGTGCCGGGGGTGTTGGGGGCCGCGACCCAGATACGCAGTACTTC. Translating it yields CAGGVGGRDPDTQYF.

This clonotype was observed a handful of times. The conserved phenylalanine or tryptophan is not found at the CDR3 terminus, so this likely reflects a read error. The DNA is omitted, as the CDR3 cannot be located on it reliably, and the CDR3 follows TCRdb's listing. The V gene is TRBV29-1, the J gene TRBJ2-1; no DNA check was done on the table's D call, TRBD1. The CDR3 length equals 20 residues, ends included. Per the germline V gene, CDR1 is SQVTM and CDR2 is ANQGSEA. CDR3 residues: CSWEIQQPPGHGGAKLCTGH.

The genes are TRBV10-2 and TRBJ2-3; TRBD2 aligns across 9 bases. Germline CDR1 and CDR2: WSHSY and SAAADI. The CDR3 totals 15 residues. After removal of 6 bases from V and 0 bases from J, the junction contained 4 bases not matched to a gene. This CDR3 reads CASRDLAGSTDTQYF. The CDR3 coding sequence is TGCGCCAGCAGAGATCTAGCGGGGAGCACAGATACGCAGTATTTT.

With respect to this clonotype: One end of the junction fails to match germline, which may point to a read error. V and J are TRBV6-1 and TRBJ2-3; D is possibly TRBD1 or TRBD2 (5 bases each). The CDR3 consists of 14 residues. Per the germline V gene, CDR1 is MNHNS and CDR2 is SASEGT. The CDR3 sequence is CAISGRGAKNTQYF. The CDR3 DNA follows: TGTGCCATCTCGGGGCGCGGAGCCAAAAATACGCAGTATTTC.

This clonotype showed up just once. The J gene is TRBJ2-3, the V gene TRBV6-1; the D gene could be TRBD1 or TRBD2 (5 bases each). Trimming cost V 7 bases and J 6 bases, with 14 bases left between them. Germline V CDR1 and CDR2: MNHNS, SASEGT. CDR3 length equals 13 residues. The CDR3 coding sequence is TGTGCCAGCACGGGGCTAGCAAGGGATACGCAGTATTTT. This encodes CASTGLARDTQYF.

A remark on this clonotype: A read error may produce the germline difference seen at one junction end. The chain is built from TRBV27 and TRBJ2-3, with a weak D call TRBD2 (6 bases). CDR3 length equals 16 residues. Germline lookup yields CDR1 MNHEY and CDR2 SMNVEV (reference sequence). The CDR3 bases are TGTGCCAGCAGGGGTCCGGGGACTGTGGGCACTGATACGCAGTATTTT. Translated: CASRGPGTVGTDTQYF.

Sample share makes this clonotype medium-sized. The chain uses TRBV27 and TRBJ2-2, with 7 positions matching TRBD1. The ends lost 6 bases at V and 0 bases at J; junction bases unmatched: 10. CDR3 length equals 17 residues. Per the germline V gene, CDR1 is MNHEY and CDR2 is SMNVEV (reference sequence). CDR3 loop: CASSLRTGESNTGELFF. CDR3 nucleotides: TGTGCCAGCAGCCTCCGGACAGGTGAATCGAACACCGGGGAGCTGTTTTTT.